The 25 T cell receptor beta chains in this list originate from one sample, sequenced in a study of blood T cell repertoires in COVID-19. Assay used: immunoSEQ multiplex PCR; TCRdb lists only in-frame clones, some missing. The sample holds 65,000 to 95,000 clones; around 79% are singletons and the top ten take about 15%. The sequencing input was peripheral blood. These receptors came from a human donor in a cohort sampled during active COVID-19.

V gene TRBV11-3 combines with J gene TRBJ2-3; 12 positions agree with TRBD2. The CDR3 is 16 amino acids. Losses at the gene ends were 5 bases for V and 6 bases for J; bases not matched to a gene: 9. Germline loops: CDR1 SGHNT, CDR2 YENEEA. This chain's CDR3 is CASSPGLAGSWDTQYF. The CDR3 DNA reads as TGTGCCAGCAGCCCAGGACTAGCGGGGTCTTGGGATACGCAGTATTTT.

The chain is built from TRBV15 and TRBJ1-6; D is unresolved. The germline gives CDR1 LNHNV, CDR2 YYDKDF (reference sequence). Trimming shortened V by 6 bases and J by 8 bases, and 11 bases separated the two germline ends. The CDR3 runs to 13 residues. CDR3 in amino acids: CATRVGPDSPLHF. Here the CDR3 DNA reads TGTGCCACCAGGGTGGGCCCGGATTCACCCCTCCACTTT.

V is TRBV6-4 and J is TRBJ2-7, with TRBD1 matching over 9 bases. V was clipped by 9 bases and J by 2 bases; unmatched bases: 5. Per the germline V gene, CDR1 is MRHNA and CDR2 is SNTAGT. The CDR3 runs 13 residues. Here the CDR3 reads CARPGQGPYEQYV. The CDR3 DNA follows: TGTGCCAGGCCGGGACAGGGACCCTACGAGCAGTACGTC.

CDR3: CASSDLPDRLNEKLFF. DNA for the CDR3: TGTGCCAGCAGTGACCTCCCGGACAGGCTTAATGAAAAACTGTTTTTT. The genes are TRBV6-1 and TRBJ1-4; 7 nucleotides line up with TRBD1. The CDR3 is 16 residues long. From germline, CDR1 is MNHNS and CDR2 SASEGT. The J segment lost 4 bases and the V segment lost 3 bases, leaving 8 bases of the junction unmatched.

This sequence joins TRBV25-1 and TRBJ1-4; 9 nucleotides agree with TRBD1. Germline CDR1 and CDR2: MGHDK and SYGVNS. J gave up 4 bases and V 3 bases, and 3 bases lay outside the gene matches. CDR3 size: 15 residues. The CDR3 DNA reads TGTGCCAGCAGTGAGGGGGACAGGGTTAATGAAAAACTGTTTTTT. Amino acid sequence: CASSEGDRVNEKLFF.

This chain uses TRBV30 with TRBJ2-5; a possible D gene is TRBD2 (5 bases). V shed 1 base and J shed 5 bases, with 11 bases lying between them. Germline CDR1 GTSNPN, CDR2 SVGIG (reference sequence). The CDR3 sequence is 13 residues long. CDR3 sequence (DNA): TGTGCCTGGAGTGGGTCGAGGGCGGAGACCCAGTACTTC. It encodes CAWSGSRAETQYF.

This chain links TRBV7-9 with TRBJ2-1, with TRBD2 matching 7 bases. Germline V CDR1 and CDR2: SEHNR, FQNEAQ (reference sequence). The CDR3 covers 16 residues. J was trimmed by 0 bases and V by 5 bases; bases with no gene match: 7. DNA of the CDR3: TGTGCCAGCAGCGGGGAGGGGACCTACTCCTACAATGAGCAGTTCTTC. It specifies CASSGEGTYSYNEQFF.

This clone has just a few counts. The chain joins TRBV6-5 to TRBJ1-5, with D tentatively TRBD1 (5 bases). Germline V gives CDR1 MNHEY, CDR2 SVGAGI. Trimming shortened V by 8 bases and J by 0 bases, and 14 bases separated the two germline ends. This CDR3 spans 15 amino acids. CDR3 region: CASRKTGYSNQPQHF. CDR3 DNA: TGTGCCAGCCGAAAAACAGGCTATAGCAATCAGCCCCAGCATTTT.

The DNA of the CDR3 is TGTGCCAGCAGCTTATTTGGGGGCGCGGATACGCAGTATTTT. Its protein product is CASSLFGGADTQYF. The chain is built from TRBV7-2 and TRBJ2-3; D perhaps matches TRBD1 (6 bases). V was shortened by 2 bases and J by 6 bases, with 12 bases between the two germline ends. The CDR3 covers 14 residues. Germline V gene data show CDR1 as SGHTA and CDR2 as FQGNSA.

The CDR3: CASTPWAGGETQYF. The CDR3 DNA reads TGTGCCAGCACCCCATGGGCGGGAGGGGAGACCCAGTACTTC. This chain uses TRBV11-3 with TRBJ2-5, with 9 bases lining up with TRBD2. The CDR3 spans 14 residues. The trim removed 7 bases at V and 5 bases at J, leaving 8 bases unmatched. The germline V gene has CDR1 SGHNT and CDR2 YENEEA.

In its sample, this clone was seen once. The V and J genes are TRBV11-2 and TRBJ1-5; 7 bases fit TRBD1. The ends lost 5 bases at V and 2 bases at J; junction bases unmatched: 3. There are 14 residues in the CDR3. CDR1 is SGHAT and CDR2 is FQNNGV in the germline V gene. CDR3 region: CASSPGTGNQPQHF. CDR3 bases: TGTGCCAGCAGCCCCGGGACAGGCAATCAGCCCCAGCATTTT.

The chain couples TRBV10-3 to TRBJ1-1; possible D gene TRBD1, 6 bases. Germline V CDR1 and CDR2: ENHRY, SYGVKD. The V end was cut by 4 bases, the J end by 7 bases, with 16 bases between. The CDR3 runs 14 residues. The CDR3 nucleotides are TGTGCCATCAGTGGAGTCGCAGGGGCGGTTGAAGCTTTCTTT. Its protein is CAISGVAGAVEAFF.

The chain uses TRBV29-1 and TRBJ2-2; 9 nucleotides align to TRBD1. Trimming cost V 4 bases and J 6 bases; bases outside gene matches: 6. The germline gives CDR1 SQVTM, CDR2 ANQGSEA. The CDR3 spans 14 residues. CDR3 DNA: TGCAGCGTTGGCCCGGGACAGGGCCCCGGGGAGCTGTTTTTT. This encodes CSVGPGQGPGELFF.

This clone was observed many times. The chain carries TRBV7-9 and TRBJ1-2; D is possibly TRBD1 (5 bases). This CDR3 region has 14 residues. The V end lost 1 base, the J end lost 8 bases, and 14 bases lay between the germline ends. Germline values: CDR1 SEHNR, CDR2 FQNEAQ (reference sequence). The CDR3 DNA follows: TGTGCCAGCAGCTTAGATGGAGGGGCGAAAGGCTACACCTTC. This translates into CASSLDGGAKGYTF.

This sequence joins TRBV6-4 and TRBJ2-2; D is undetermined. This CDR3 spans 15 amino acids. The germline V and J ends were trimmed by 8 bases and 1 base, with 14 bases remaining between them. Germline V gives CDR1 MRHNA, CDR2 SNTAGT. The CDR3 sequence is CASSASEENTGELFF. For the CDR3, the DNA is TGTGCCAGCTCCGCCTCAGAGGAGAACACCGGGGAGCTGTTTTTT.

The chain joins TRBV7-3 to TRBJ2-7; 7 positions agree with TRBD2. CDR3 length equals 13 residues. V was pared by 5 bases and J by 6 bases, with 7 bases of the junction left unmatched. Germline values: CDR1 SGHTA, CDR2 FQGTGA. The CDR3 sequence is CASSGRDYGEQYF. As DNA, the CDR3 is TGTGCCAGCAGCGGACGGGACTATGGCGAGCAGTACTTC.

The rearrangement links TRBV7-8 to TRBJ1-6; TRBD1 might be the D (5 bases). CDR3 length: 15 residues. The germline V gene has CDR1 SGHVS and CDR2 FQNEAQ. V was clipped by 1 base and J by 7 bases, with 11 bases between them. CDR3 in amino acids: CASSLVDNANSPLHF. The CDR3 DNA reads TGTGCCAGCAGCTTAGTGGACAACGCGAATTCACCCCTCCACTTT.

V usage is TRBV5-1 and J usage is TRBJ2-2; D is possibly TRBD1 (6 bases). Per germline, CDR1 SGHRS and CDR2 YFSETQ. The CDR3 sequence is 15 residues long. V shed 5 bases and J shed 1 base, with 12 bases lying between them. CDR3 sequence (DNA): TGCGCCAGCAGACCCGAGGGACAGAACACCGGGGAGCTGTTTTTT. Its translation is CASRPEGQNTGELFF.

The chain has TRBV7-2 and TRBJ2-3; TRBD2 matches at 7 bases. J was trimmed by 1 base and V by 4 bases; bases with no gene match: 5. The CDR3 length is 15 residues. Looked up from germline, CDR1 is SGHTA and CDR2 is FQGNSA. CDR3 nucleotide sequence: TGTGCCAGCAGCTGGGGGGGTAGCGGCACAGATACGCAGTATTTT. It translates to CASSWGGSGTDTQYF.

This chain joins TRBV7-8 and TRBJ1-5, with 9 bases identical to TRBD1. Germline V lookup: CDR1 SGHVS, CDR2 FQNEAQ. With 2 bases clipped from V and 4 bases from J, the junction kept 3 bases outside the gene matches. This CDR3 is 15 amino acids long. The DNA of the CDR3 is TGTGCCAGCAGCTTACGGGACAGGGCTAATCAGCCCCAGCATTTT. As protein: CASSLRDRANQPQHF.

This chain joins TRBV19 and TRBJ1-1; tentative D call: TRBD1 (5 bases). Germline V lookup: CDR1 LNHDA, CDR2 SQIVND (reference sequence). The CDR3 runs to 15 residues. V dropped 2 bases and J dropped 1 base, with 11 bases sitting between them. CDR3 sequence reads: CASSILGRANTEAFF. CDR3 bases: TGTGCCAGTAGTATACTTGGCAGGGCGAACACTGAAGCTTTCTTT.

The chain recombines TRBV7-2 with TRBJ1-2; D call uncertain. From germline, CDR1 is SGHTA and CDR2 FQGNSA. CDR3 size: 14 residues. Between the trimmed V and J ends, which lost 0 bases and 5 bases, there was a span of 10 bases. CDR3 in amino acids: CASSLAPENYGYTF. DNA for the CDR3: TGTGCCAGCAGCTTAGCTCCAGAAAATTATGGCTACACCTTC. The variable domain in full, with the rest retrieved from reference TRBV7-2 and TRBJ1-2, is GAGVSQSPSNKVTEKGKDVELRCDPISGHTALYWYRQSLGQGLEFLIYFQGNSAPDKSGLPSDRFSAERTGGSVSTLTIQRTQQEDSAVYLCASSLAPENYGYTFGSGTRLTVV.

The chain combines TRBV6-6 with TRBJ1-6; 10 nucleotides line up with TRBD1. The J segment lost 9 bases and the V segment lost 2 bases, leaving 4 bases of the junction unmatched. Germline CDR1 is MNHNY and CDR2 is SVGAGI (reference sequence). CDR3 length: 15 amino acids. In DNA, the CDR3 is TGTGCCAGCAGTTACGAGACAGGGGGCTTTTCACCCCTCCACTTT. Residues: CASSYETGGFSPLHF.

The gene calls are TRBV11-2 and TRBJ2-5; the D gene is possibly TRBD2 (5 bases). Trimming pared 7 bases from V and 1 base from J, leaving 13 bases between. Germline lookup yields CDR1 SGHAT and CDR2 FQNNGV. The CDR3 extends over 14 amino acids. The CDR3, as DNA: TGTGCCAGCACCAAACTAGGGCTCCAAGAGACCCAGTACTTC. Protein: CASTKLGLQETQYF. Variable domain in full (rest from reference TRBV11-2 and TRBJ2-5): EAGVAQSPRYKIIEKRQSVAFWCNPISGHATLYWYQQILGQGPKLLIQFQNNGVVDDSQLPKDRFSAERLKGVDSTLKIQPAKLEDSAVYLCASTKLGLQETQYFGPGTRLLVL.

The chain has TRBV21-1 and TRBJ1-2; TRBD1, as called in the table, went unchecked against the DNA. TRBV21-1 is flagged as a pseudogene. The CDR3 length is 14 residues. CDR3 protein: CASSPNRDSGGYTF. The CDR3 coding sequence is TGTGCCAGCAGTCCCAACCGGGACAGCGGGGGCTACACCTTC.